The 13 T cell receptor beta chains given below trace back to one sample, sequenced in a study of identical twins' blood T cells (dated by TCRdb to the early 2010s). Library method: 5' RACE. Sequencing was carried out with an Illumina Genome Analyzer IIx. TCRdb reworked the public reads: Q25 trimming with fastp, MiXCR clone assembly, productive beta chains retained. CDR3 protein sequences are deduplicated, and each keeps its most common genes and DNA. In all, the sample holds 350,000 to 400,000 distinct CDR3 sequences, and 25% to 35% of those were seen once. Jointly, the top ten make up about 6% of the sample. Sequencing was performed on PBMCs. The receptors come from a woman between 18 and 49 years old in good health.

This clonotype has more than one count but fewer than ten. CDR3 region: CSARKDRGDWNTEAFF. The CDR3 region has the DNA TGCAGTGCTAGAAAGGACAGGGGGGATTGGAACACTGAAGCTTTCTTT. The chain has TRBV20-1 and TRBJ1-1; 10 nucleotides line up with TRBD1. The CDR3 loop spans 16 amino acids. Trimming cost V 2 bases and J 1 base; bases outside gene matches: 7. Germline lookup yields CDR1 DFQATT and CDR2 SNEGSKA (reference sequence).

The chain joins TRBV14 to TRBJ2-1; 9 bases align to TRBD2. Germline V CDR1 and CDR2: SGHDN, FVKESK. Trimming removed 0 bases from V and 4 bases from J; junction bases left unmatched: 7. CDR3 size: 17 residues. CDR3 DNA: TGTGCCAGCAGCCAAGATCGGGTAGCGGGAGTTTACAATGAGCAGTTCTTC. As protein: CASSQDRVAGVYNEQFF.

As concerns this clonotype: The DNA is left out, because the CDR3 cannot be placed on it with certainty; the CDR3 is given as TCRdb lists it. V and J are TRBV29-1 and TRBJ1-2; the D call TRBD1 from the table was never checked on the DNA. With termini counted, the CDR3 has 14 amino acids. Looked up from germline, CDR1 is SQVTM and CDR2 is ANQGSEA. CDR3 in amino acids: CSVGVGARGYGYAF.

This clonotype has just a few counts. The chain links TRBV20-1 to TRBJ1-1; no reliable D call. The CDR3 sequence is 12 residues long. Trimming shortened V by 6 bases and J by 4 bases, and 12 bases separated the two germline ends. Per germline, CDR1 DFQATT and CDR2 SNEGSKA (reference sequence). The CDR3 is CSAVGTITEAFF. The CDR3 DNA follows: TGCAGTGCAGTGGGTACAATCACTGAAGCTTTCTTT.

J is TRBJ2-2 and V is TRBV12-3 or TRBV12-4; D gene unclear. The CDR3 spans 15 residues. The V and J ends lost 4 bases and 2 bases respectively, with 11 bases between them. The CDR3 here is CASSSTPHNTGELFF. CDR3 nucleotides: TGTGCCAGCAGTTCTACTCCACACAACACCGGGGAGCTGTTTTTT.

The CDR3 protein is CSARGLGLLGAEAFF. The CDR3 nucleotides read TGCAGTGCTAGAGGATTGGGTTTGTTAGGGGCTGAAGCTTTCTTT. The chain combines TRBV20-1 with TRBJ1-1, with D tentatively TRBD1 (5 bases). V lost 1 base and J lost 6, with 18 bases in between. CDR1 and CDR2 (germline): DFQATT, SNEGSKA (reference sequence). The CDR3 sequence is 15 residues long.

This clonotype was seen a handful of times. The CDR3 DNA reads TGTGCCAGCATCACTGGACTAGCGGGAGGTTGGGAGACCCAGTACTTC. Its protein product is CASITGLAGGWETQYF. V usage is TRBV21-1 and J usage is TRBJ2-5; the D call TRBD2 from the table was never checked on the DNA. TRBV21-1 is a listed pseudogene. This CDR3 is built from 16 residues.

The chain links TRBV7-9 to TRBJ1-1; D gene ambiguous. The CDR3 is made up of 14 amino acids. Trimming removed 7 bases at V and 1 base at J, with 13 bases between. The germline CDR1 and CDR2 sequences are SEHNR and FQNEAQ (reference sequence). CDR3 bases: TGTGCCAGCACCCCCCCTACAGCGAACACTGAAGCTTTCTTT. Encoded protein: CASTPPTANTEAFF.

This clonotype was observed at least ten times. The CDR3 sequence: CASSPYPYQPQHF. The CDR3 nucleotides are TGTGCCAGCAGCCCATACCCTTATCAGCCCCAGCATTTT. The chain has TRBV3-1 and TRBJ1-5; D remains unclear. The V and J ends lost 4 bases and 5 bases respectively, with 9 bases between them. The V gene's germline CDR1 is LGHDT and CDR2 YNNKEL (reference sequence). The CDR3 runs 13 residues.

This chain uses TRBV20-1 with TRBJ2-1, with TRBD2 matching over 14 bases. Germline lookup yields CDR1 DFQATT and CDR2 SNEGSKA (reference sequence). Trimming at V came to 3 bases and at J to 7 bases, leaving 14 bases not matched to a gene. The CDR3 is made up of 18 amino acids. CDR3 bases: TGCAGTGCTAGGATCGCCGGGACTAGCGGGAGAATAGGGAATGAGCAGTTCTTC. Translation: CSARIAGTSGRIGNEQFF.

This clonotype appeared many times. The chain recombines TRBV12-3 or TRBV12-4 with TRBJ2-7, with 9 bases matching TRBD1. V trimming: 2 bases; J trimming: 3 bases; junction bases outside the gene matches: 2. The CDR3 has 14 residues. The CDR3 loop is CASSLMGQGYEQYF. The DNA of the CDR3 is TGTGCCAGCAGTTTAATGGGACAGGGCTACGAGCAGTACTTC.

This clonotype was recorded once. The chain carries TRBV7-2 and TRBJ2-1, with TRBD1 matching 9 bases. CDR1 and CDR2 (germline): SGHTA, FQGNSA. This CDR3 is built from 15 residues. After removal of 6 bases from V and 8 bases from J, the junction contained 11 bases not matched to a gene. CDR3 in DNA: TGTGCCAGCAGTCTGTCGGGACAGGGAGGAGATGAGCAGTTCTTC. Residues: CASSLSGQGGDEQFF. The full variable domain, its missing parts supplied by reference TRBV7-2 and TRBJ2-1, is GAGVSQSPSNKVTEKGKDVELRCDPISGHTALYWYRQSLGQGLEFLIYFQGNSAPDKSGLPSDRFSAERTGGSVSTLTIQRTQQEDSAVYLCASSLSGQGGDEQFFGPGTRLTVL.

This clonotype was observed a handful of times. The chain combines TRBV9 with TRBJ1-2; D call uncertain. This CDR3 contains 14 residues. V lost 7 bases and J lost 4, with 17 bases in between. Looked up from germline, CDR1 is SGDLS and CDR2 is YYNGEE. The CDR3 region has the DNA TGTGCCAGCTCTCCCCTGGGAACACCCTATGGCTACACCTTC. Its translation: CASSPLGTPYGYTF.